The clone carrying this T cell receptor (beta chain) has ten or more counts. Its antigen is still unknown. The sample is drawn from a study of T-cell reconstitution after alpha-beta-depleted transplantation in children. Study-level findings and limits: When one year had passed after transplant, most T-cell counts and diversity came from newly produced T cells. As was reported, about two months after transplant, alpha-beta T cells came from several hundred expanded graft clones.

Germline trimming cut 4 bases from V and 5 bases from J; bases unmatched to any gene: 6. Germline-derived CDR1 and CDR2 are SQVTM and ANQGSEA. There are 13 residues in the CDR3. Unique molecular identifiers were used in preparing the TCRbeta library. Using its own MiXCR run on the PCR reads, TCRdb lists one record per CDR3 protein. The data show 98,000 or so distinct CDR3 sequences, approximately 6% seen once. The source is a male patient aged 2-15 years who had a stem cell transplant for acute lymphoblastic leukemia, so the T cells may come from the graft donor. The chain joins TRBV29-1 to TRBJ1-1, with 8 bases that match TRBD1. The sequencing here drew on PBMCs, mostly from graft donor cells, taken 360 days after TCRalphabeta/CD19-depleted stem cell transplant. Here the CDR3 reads CSVAGQGFTEAFF. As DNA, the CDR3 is TGCAGCGTTGCTGGACAGGGATTTACTGAAGCTTTCTTT.